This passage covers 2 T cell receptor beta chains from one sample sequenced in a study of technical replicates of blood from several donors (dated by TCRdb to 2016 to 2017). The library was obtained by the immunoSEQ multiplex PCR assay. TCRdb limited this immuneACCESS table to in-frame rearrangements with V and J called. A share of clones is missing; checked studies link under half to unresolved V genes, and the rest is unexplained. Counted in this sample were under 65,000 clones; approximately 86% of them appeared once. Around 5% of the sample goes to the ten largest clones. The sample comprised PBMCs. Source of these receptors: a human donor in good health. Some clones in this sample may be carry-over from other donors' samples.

CDR3 protein: CASSPGQGATEAFF. DNA for the CDR3: TGTGCCAGCAGTCCAGGACAGGGGGCCACTGAAGCTTTCTTT. The chain combines TRBV6-1 with TRBJ1-1; TRBD1 aligns across 11 bases. Germline V gene lookup returns CDR1 MNHNS and CDR2 SASEGT. Trimming cost V 5 bases and J 4 bases; bases outside gene matches: 3. The CDR3 spans 14 residues.

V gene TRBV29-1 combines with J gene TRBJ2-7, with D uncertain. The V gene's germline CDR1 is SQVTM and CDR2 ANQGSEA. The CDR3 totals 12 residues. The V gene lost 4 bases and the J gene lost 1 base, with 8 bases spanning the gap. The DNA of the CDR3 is TGCAGCGTTGCGAGGCAGTCCTACGAGCAGTACTTC. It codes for CSVARQSYEQYF.